Presented here are 21 T cell receptor beta chains from one specimen sequenced in a study of T cells in Graves' hyperthyroidism and ophthalmopathy (dated by TCRdb to the late 2010s). Preparation of the library involved multiplex PCR. The instrument was an Illumina HiSeq 2000. Amplification of TCR beta CDR3 regions was carried out from RNA transcripts. The TCR CDR3 was subjected to a first round of RT-PCR using the HTBI primer set and the Qiagen OneStep RT-PCR kit. In TCRdb, the public reads were trimmed at Q25 with fastp and aligned with MiXCR, with productive beta chains retained. One record per CDR3 amino acid sequence lists the most common genes and DNA. Recorded for this sample are about 280,000 distinct CDR3 sequences; 20% to 30% of them occurred a single time. About 25% of the sample goes to the ten largest clones. The sequenced material came from blood. These receptors all come from a middle-aged man with Graves' hyperthyroidism that later progressed to Graves' ophthalmopathy.

A few counts support this clonotype. V gene TRBV6-1 combines with J gene TRBJ2-5; 12 positions agree with TRBD1. This CDR3 comprises 20 residues. Germline assignment: CDR1 MNHNS and CDR2 SASEGT. The J segment lost 2 bases and the V segment lost 2 bases, leaving 15 bases of the junction unmatched. The CDR3 sequence: CASSERPAGTGGPLQETQYF. The DNA of the CDR3 is TGTGCCAGCAGTGAACGACCCGCCGGGACAGGGGGCCCCTTACAAGAGACCCAGTACTTC.

This clonotype has at least ten counts. The V and J genes are TRBV4-1 and TRBJ1-2, with D hard to call. The germline V and J ends were trimmed by 1 base and 2 bases, with 11 bases remaining between them. The CDR3 runs 15 residues. Germline V gives CDR1 MGHRA, CDR2 YSYEKL. The CDR3 coding sequence is TGCGCCAGCAGCCAAGGGTCGGCCCGAAACTATGGCTACACCTTC. This gives the protein CASSQGSARNYGYTF.

This clonotype turned up a few times. The chain couples TRBV11-2 to TRBJ1-3; no definite D call. Germline-derived CDR1 and CDR2 are SGHAT and FQNNGV. The CDR3 loop spans 14 amino acids. Trimming removed 8 bases from V and 0 bases from J, with 11 bases in between. The CDR3 DNA is TGTGCCAGCTCATCGGAGGTCTCTGGAAACACCATATATTTT. This codes for CASSSEVSGNTIYF. The whole variable domain, filled in from reference TRBV11-2 and TRBJ1-3, reads EAGVAQSPRYKIIEKRQSVAFWCNPISGHATLYWYQQILGQGPKLLIQFQNNGVVDDSQLPKDRFSAERLKGVDSTLKIQPAKLEDSAVYLCASSSEVSGNTIYFGEGSWLTVV.

There are many counts of this clonotype. The rearrangement links TRBV5-1 to TRBJ2-7; possible D gene TRBD2, 5 bases. CDR1 is SGHRS, CDR2 YFSETQ, per germline. Trimming cost V 0 bases and J 5 bases, with 12 bases left between them. The length of the CDR3 is 14 residues. CDR3 protein: CASSLAETINEQYF. The CDR3 DNA follows: TGCGCCAGCAGCTTGGCCGAGACTATTAACGAGCAGTACTTC.

The chain employs TRBV25-1 and TRBJ2-5; 7 positions match TRBD1. J lost 5 bases, V lost 5 bases, and 5 bases had no gene match. CDR3 size: 13 residues. In germline, CDR1 is MGHDK, CDR2 SYGVNS. The CDR3 coding sequence is TGTGCCAGCAGTTCTTACAGGGGTGAGACCCAGTACTTC. It yields the protein CASSSYRGETQYF.

This chain uses TRBV12-3 or TRBV12-4 with TRBJ2-7, with D hard to call. The CDR3 consists of 12 residues. The ends were cut back, 2 bases at V and 5 bases at J, with 7 bases in the middle. The CDR3 spells CASSLLINEQYF. CDR3 DNA: TGTGCCAGCAGTTTACTCATAAACGAGCAGTACTTC.

This clonotype was counted many times. The chain's CDR3 is CASSILASGTEGVYGYTF. The CDR3 bases are TGTGCCAGCAGCATACTCGCGTCCGGGACAGAGGGAGTCTATGGCTACACCTTC. The chain uses TRBV11-1 and TRBJ1-2, with 7 bases that match TRBD1. CDR3 length equals 18 residues. V trimming: 5 bases; J trimming: 4 bases; junction bases outside the gene matches: 19. Germline V gene lookup returns CDR1 SGHAT and CDR2 FQDESV (reference sequence).

This chain connects TRBV6-1 to TRBJ1-5; D is uncertain. This CDR3 has 14 amino acids. Per the germline V gene, CDR1 is MNHNS and CDR2 is SASEGT. Trimming stripped 9 bases from V and 4 bases from J, with 16 bases between. CDR3: CASSDTKKNQPQHF. CDR3 coding DNA: TGTGCCAGTTCCGACACCAAGAAGAATCAGCCCCAGCATTTT.

There are many counts of this clonotype. The chain uses TRBV6-5 and TRBJ1-4; a weak D match, TRBD1 (5 bases). V gave up 2 bases and J gave up 8 bases, with 9 bases separating them. The V gene's germline CDR1 is MNHEY and CDR2 SVGAGI. There are 13 residues in the CDR3. In DNA form, the CDR3 reads TGTGCCAGCAGTTACCAAGGGGAAGAAAAACTGTTTTTT. Its translation: CASSYQGEEKLFF.

This chain joins TRBV27 and TRBJ2-2; no firm D call. From germline, CDR1 is MNHEY and CDR2 SMNVEV (reference sequence). The CDR3 runs 13 residues. Trimming removed 0 bases from V and 7 bases from J, with 6 bases in between. The CDR3 spells CASSLSRVGELFF. Written as DNA, the CDR3 is TGTGCCAGCAGTTTATCCCGCGTCGGGGAGCTGTTTTTT.

This clonotype was recorded many times. The chain combines TRBV25-1 with TRBJ1-2, with TRBD1 as a possible D gene (6 bases). V was shortened by 6 bases and J by 8 bases, with 19 bases between the two germline ends. Germline assignment: CDR1 MGHDK and CDR2 SYGVNS. The CDR3 sequence is 14 residues long. This CDR3 is CASSEARDNSGYTF. CDR3 DNA sequence: TGTGCCAGCAGCGAGGCTCGGGACAATAGCGGCTACACCTTC.

This clonotype was seen ten or more times. The chain joins TRBV12-3 or TRBV12-4 to TRBJ2-2; D might be TRBD2 (6 bases). Trimming stripped 6 bases from V and 5 bases from J, with 16 bases between. CDR3 length: 15 amino acids. The CDR3 DNA sequence: TGTGCCAGCAGGACGGGAGTTGTGCGTACCGGGGAGCTGTTTTTT. Translated: CASRTGVVRTGELFF.

Details on this clonotype: One end of the junction fails to match germline, which may point to a read error. The gene calls are TRBV3-1 and TRBJ2-7, with D perhaps given as TRBD1 or TRBD2 (5 bases each). The germline CDR1 and CDR2 sequences are LGHDT and YNNKEL (reference sequence). CDR3 length equals 16 residues. CDR3 protein: CASSQDTGTLSSEQYF. CDR3 sequence (DNA): TGTGCCAGCAGCCAAGATACCGGGACCCTATCCTCCGAGCAGTACTTC.

This clonotype has ten or more counts. The J gene is TRBJ1-1, the V gene TRBV7-4; D is perhaps TRBD1 (6 bases). This CDR3 is 16 amino acids long. Trimming left V 1 base short and J 5 bases short, with 17 bases between. The V gene's germline CDR1 is SGHVT and CDR2 SQSDAQ. CDR3 residues: CASSLVGPRGYTEAFF. In DNA form, the CDR3 reads TGTGCCAGCAGCTTAGTAGGACCCAGGGGATATACTGAAGCTTTCTTT.

The table lists this clonotype with many counts. As DNA, the CDR3 is TGTGCCAGCAGCCAATCCAGGGTTTATGGCTACACCTTC. It specifies CASSQSRVYGYTF. This chain joins TRBV14 and TRBJ1-2, with D possibly matching TRBD1 (5 bases). This CDR3 has 13 amino acids. Trimming removed 2 bases from V and 5 bases from J, with 9 bases in between. Germline CDR1 and CDR2: SGHDN and FVKESK.

This clonotype was detected ten times or more. J is TRBJ2-7 and V is TRBV28; D unresolved. V lost 4 bases and J 2 bases, leaving 24 bases between the germline ends. The length of the CDR3 is 18 residues. The germline CDR1 and CDR2 sequences are MDHEN and SYDVKM. The CDR3 loop reads CASSSPFLATVTTYEQYF. Written as DNA, the CDR3 is TGTGCCAGCAGTTCCCCATTCCTCGCAACTGTAACTACCTACGAGCAGTACTTC.

At least ten counts were recorded for this clonotype. The J gene is TRBJ1-5, the V gene TRBV10-3, with D perhaps TRBD1 (6 bases). The CDR3 spans 13 residues. Germline CDR1 and CDR2: ENHRY and SYGVKD. The ends were cut back, 7 bases at V and 6 bases at J, with 13 bases in the middle. The CDR3: CAINSGDGQPQHF. The CDR3 region has the DNA TGTGCCATCAATTCAGGGGACGGTCAGCCCCAGCATTTT.

This clonotype was recorded many times. The chain uses TRBV6-1 and TRBJ1-2; D might be TRBD1 (5 bases). The CDR3 covers 14 residues. Between the trimmed V and J ends, which lost 4 bases and 3 bases, there was a span of 12 bases. From germline, CDR1 is MNHNS and CDR2 SASEGT. The CDR3 DNA follows: TGTGCCAGCAGTGTTTTAAGCAGGGACTATGGCTACACCTTC. Amino acids: CASSVLSRDYGYTF.

This clonotype was seen at least ten times. CDR3 protein: CASTTLGAYGVNTEAFF. The CDR3 coding sequence is TGTGCCAGCACAACACTTGGGGCATATGGGGTGAACACTGAAGCTTTCTTT. V usage is TRBV28 and J usage is TRBJ1-1, with a weak D call TRBD1 (5 bases). The CDR3 loop spans 17 amino acids. CDR1 and CDR2 (germline): MDHEN, SYDVKM. With 7 bases removed from V and 0 bases from J, the gap between germline ends came to 21 bases. The full variable domain, in which reference TRBV28 and TRBJ1-1 provide the parts outside the CDR3, is DVKVTQSSRYLVKRTGEKVFLECVQDMDHENMFWYRQDPGLGLRLIYFSYDVKMKEKGDIPEGYSVSREKKERFSLILESASTNQTSMYLCASTTLGAYGVNTEAFFGQGTRLTVV.

This clonotype was recorded many times. CDR3 in DNA: TGTGCTAGTGGCCCGTTGGATCAGCCCCAGCATTTT. Translating it yields CASGPLDQPQHF. V usage is TRBV12-5 and J usage is TRBJ1-5; D unclear. This CDR3 is 12 amino acids long. The germline CDR1 and CDR2 sequences are LGHNT and FRNRAP. V was shortened by 6 bases and J by 5 bases, with 8 bases between the two germline ends.

V usage is TRBV28 and J usage is TRBJ2-7, with TRBD1 matching 9 bases. CDR1 is MDHEN and CDR2 is SYDVKM in the germline V gene. J was trimmed by 8 bases and V by 5 bases; bases with no gene match: 13. This CDR3 is built from 15 residues. The CDR3 region is CASSPPGQGSTQQYF. For the CDR3, the DNA is TGTGCCAGCAGTCCCCCCGGACAGGGGTCTACGCAGCAGTACTTC.